This TCR beta chain originates from a study of cytomegalovirus exposure and HLA in healthy donors. The primer mix had 60 Vbeta and 13 Jbeta primers. The protocol was immunoSEQ multiplex PCR, while the TCRdb copy is restricted to in-frame clones and leaves out a portion. The sample has around 100,000 clones; the top ten hold about 3%. Germline loops: CDR1 LNHDA, CDR2 SQIVND (reference sequence). The CDR3 is 11 amino acids. V was cut by 4 bases and J by 4 bases, with 5 bases left in between. On this clone: Other DNA sequences from this sample encode an identical CDR3 as well.

The sample consisted of PBMCs. The chain links TRBV19 to TRBJ2-7; D call uncertain. This TCR derives from a man aged 40-50 years in good health and CMV-seronegative. The CDR3 sequence: CASSTGYEQYF. The CDR3 DNA is TGTGCCAGTAGTACGGGTTACGAGCAGTACTTC.